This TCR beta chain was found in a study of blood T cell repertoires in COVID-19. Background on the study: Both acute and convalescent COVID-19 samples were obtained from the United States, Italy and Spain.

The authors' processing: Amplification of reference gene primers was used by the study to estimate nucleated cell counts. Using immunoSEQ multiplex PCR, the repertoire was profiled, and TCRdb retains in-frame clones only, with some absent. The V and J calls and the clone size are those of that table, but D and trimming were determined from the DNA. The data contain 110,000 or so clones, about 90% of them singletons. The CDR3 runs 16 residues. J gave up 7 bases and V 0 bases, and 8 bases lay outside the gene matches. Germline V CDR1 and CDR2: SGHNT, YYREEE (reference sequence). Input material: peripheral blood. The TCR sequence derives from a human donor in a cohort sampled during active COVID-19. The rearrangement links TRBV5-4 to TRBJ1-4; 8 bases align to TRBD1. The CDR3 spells CASSLAKQGGGEKLFF. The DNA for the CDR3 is TGTGCCAGCAGCTTGGCCAAACAGGGGGGGGGTGAAAAACTGTTTTTT.